This T cell receptor beta chain emerged from a study of T cell responses to AZD1222 COVID-19 vaccine. Overall study context: Second doses that came at about 4 or about 12 weeks were put together.

Unmatched junction bases numbered 7, after V lost 0 bases and J lost 6 bases. The CDR3 is 15 residues long. CDR1 is SGHRS and CDR2 is YFSETQ in the germline V gene. The table came from immunoSEQ multiplex PCR; TCRdb's copy has only in-frame clones and leaves some out. The data contain 150,000 or so clones, 89% of them singletons. Whole-study results and caveats: The peak T cell response came first, and repertoires were sampled only after it.

Of note for this clone: Its target is not known.

The genes are TRBV5-1 and TRBJ2-7, with 9 bases identical to TRBD1. The TCR comes from an adult in good health. The material was peripheral blood, obtained on day 0 of AZD1222 vaccination. The CDR3: CASSLGGQGTAEQYF. For the CDR3, the DNA is TGCGCCAGCAGCTTGGGGGGACAGGGTACTGCCGAGCAGTACTTC.